This note documents a single TCR beta chain sequence. Its cognate antigen is unknown. Both 60 Vbeta primers and 13 Jbeta primers went into the PCR. The method was immunoSEQ multiplex PCR; TCRdb's version includes in-frame clones alone and lacks a portion of them. The data contain 150,000 to 200,000 clones, more than 60% of them seen just once; the ten biggest clones take up over 2%. The source of the sample is a study of cytomegalovirus exposure and HLA in healthy donors. Study context: Among the approximately 420 donors who were genotyped, about 80% fell in the genetic ancestry cluster that is associated with self-reported Caucasian donors.

Study results and caveats: The HLA-A and HLA-B alleles of most subjects were reportedly predicted accurately from TCR beta sequences.

The CDR3 has 15 residues. Germline CDR1 reads SNHLY; CDR2 reads FYNNEI. The specimen was PBMCs. The chain employs TRBV2 and TRBJ2-5; 9 nucleotides agree with TRBD1. TRBJ2-7 matches the DNA end more closely, so the J call is doubtful. The receptor was isolated from a human donor in good health. The CDR3 coding sequence is TGTGCCAGCAGAATACAGGGGGCGATCTCCTACGAGCAGTACTTC. Translation: CASRIQGAISYEQYF.